This T cell receptor beta chain was recorded in a study of Ad26.COV2.S vaccination and SARS-CoV-2 variants. Findings of the study overall: Total responses of T cells may have been underestimated by the analyses of TCR breadth and depth. Vaccine and placebo recipients had comparable breadth of non-spike TCRs.

Germline loops: CDR1 SQVTM, CDR2 ANQGSEA. Between the trimmed V and J ends, which lost 2 bases and 6 bases, there was a span of 7 bases. This CDR3 spans 11 amino acids. Comment on this clone: What it recognizes is unknown.

Regarding treatment: some 20 received Ad26.COV2.S at low or high dose, single or two shots; roughly five received placebo; per-sample allocation not given. Sampling was done on day 63 after the first vaccine or placebo injection. The data were produced by immunoSEQ multiplex PCR, yet TCRdb's version contains in-frame clones alone and is incomplete. Here the sample spans more than 400,000 clones, about 92% being singletons. Sequenced material: peripheral blood, taken in a trial of Ad26.COV2.S vaccine versus placebo. The chain has TRBV29-1 and TRBJ1-2; D unresolved. The source of this sequence is a person aged 18-60 years who received the Ad26.COV2.S COVID-19 vaccine or a placebo. Here the CDR3 reads CSVESGDGYTF. The CDR3 DNA sequence: TGCAGCGTTGAAAGTGGGGATGGCTACACCTTC.